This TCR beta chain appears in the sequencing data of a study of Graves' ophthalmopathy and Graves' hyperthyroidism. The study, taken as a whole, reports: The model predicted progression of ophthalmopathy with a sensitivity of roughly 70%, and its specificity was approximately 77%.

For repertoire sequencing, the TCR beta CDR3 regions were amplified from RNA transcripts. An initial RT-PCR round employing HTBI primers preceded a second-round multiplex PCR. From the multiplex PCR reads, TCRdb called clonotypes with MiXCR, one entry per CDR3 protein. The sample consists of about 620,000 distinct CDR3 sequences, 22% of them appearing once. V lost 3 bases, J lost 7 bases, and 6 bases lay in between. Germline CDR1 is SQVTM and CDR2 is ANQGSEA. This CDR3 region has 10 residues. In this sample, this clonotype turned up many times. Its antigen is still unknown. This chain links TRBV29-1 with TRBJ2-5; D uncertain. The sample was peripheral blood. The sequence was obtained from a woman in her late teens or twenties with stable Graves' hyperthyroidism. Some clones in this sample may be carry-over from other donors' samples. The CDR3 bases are TGCAGCGTTGACCGAGGGACCCAGTACTTC. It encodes CSVDRGTQYF.